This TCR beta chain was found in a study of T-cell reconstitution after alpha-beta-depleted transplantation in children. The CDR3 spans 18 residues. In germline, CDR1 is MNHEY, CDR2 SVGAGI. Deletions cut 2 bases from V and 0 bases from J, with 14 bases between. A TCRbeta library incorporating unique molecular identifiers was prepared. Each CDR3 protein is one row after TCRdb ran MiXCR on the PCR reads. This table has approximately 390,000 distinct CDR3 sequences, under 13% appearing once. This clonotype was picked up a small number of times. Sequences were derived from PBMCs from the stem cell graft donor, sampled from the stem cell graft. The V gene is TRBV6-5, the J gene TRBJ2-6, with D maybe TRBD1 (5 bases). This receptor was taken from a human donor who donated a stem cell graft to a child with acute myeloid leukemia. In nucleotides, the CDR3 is TGTGCCAGCAGTTACAGGGGTTCCCGAAACTCTGGGGCCAACGTCCTGACTTTC. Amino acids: CASSYRGSRNSGANVLTF.